What follows is one T cell receptor (beta chain) and its context. The data were obtained in a study of T-cell memory formation after mild COVID-19. Trimming cost V 2 bases and J 7 bases; bases outside gene matches: 9. This CDR3 comprises 16 residues. CDR1 and CDR2 (germline): MNHEY, SVGEGT. MiXCR, run by TCRdb on the 5' RACE reads, gives a single entry per CDR3 protein. The table has about 190,000 distinct CDR3 sequences, 15% to 20% seen once. The chain is built from TRBV6-2 or TRBV6-3 and TRBJ2-1, with 9 bases that match TRBD2. This sequence was found in an adult woman who had mild COVID-19 (a few samples of this study predate the infection). Cell type and time point are not known. Source material: PBMCs or a T cell subset sorted from them (not recorded which). The DNA of the CDR3 is TGTGCCAGCAGTTACAGGCCTAGCGGGATGACGAATGAGCAGTTCTTC. Protein: CASSYRPSGMTNEQFF.